Presented here are 9 T cell receptor beta chains from one specimen sequenced in a study of tumor and adjacent non-tumor tissue in lung cancer. Three rounds of nested PCR, following a modified ARM-PCR protocol, produced the TCRbeta library. TCRdb passed the multiplex PCR reads through MiXCR, listing each CDR3 protein once. The data contain under 150,000 distinct CDR3 sequences, around three fifths of them seen just once; the ten biggest clones take up about 13%. This sample's RNA came from whole unsorted tissue. Sequencing was done on a sample of lung tumor tissue. Every receptor here comes from a man aged 25 to 45 with non-small cell lung cancer.

In the case of this clonotype: This may stem from a read error, because a much larger clone lies one nucleotide away. The chain employs TRBV12-3 or TRBV12-4 and TRBJ1-5, with 9 bases fitting TRBD1. The CDR3 has 15 residues. This CDR3 is CASSLGTGRNRPQHF. CDR3 nucleotides: TGTGCCAGCAGTCTAGGGACAGGGCGCAATCGGCCCCAGCATTTT.

On this clonotype itself: Being one base from a much bigger clone, this may be a read error. The chain is built from TRBV6-1 and TRBJ2-2; TRBD2 agrees at 8 bases. Germline V lookup: CDR1 MNHNS, CDR2 SASEGT. This CDR3 has 15 residues. The CDR3 nucleotides read TGTGCCAGCAGCCCGGGGGGGGGGCACACCTGGGAGCTGTTTTTT. Translating gives CASSPGGGHTWELFF.

The table lists this clonotype with many counts. The rearrangement links TRBV20-1 to TRBJ2-1; TRBD1 aligns across 8 bases. The ends lost 0 bases at V and 10 bases at J; junction bases unmatched: 8. The CDR3 contains 14 residues. From germline, CDR1 is DFQATT and CDR2 SNEGSKA (reference sequence). The CDR3 sequence is CSARDLQGAEEQFF. CDR3 bases: TGCAGTGCTAGAGATCTGCAGGGGGCTGAAGAGCAGTTCTTC.

This clonotype was found many times. This chain connects TRBV20-1 to TRBJ1-1; D unresolved. Germline V CDR1 and CDR2: DFQATT, SNEGSKA (reference sequence). V lost 1 base, J lost 5 bases, and 17 bases lay in between. This CDR3 spans 15 amino acids. CDR3 coding DNA: TGCAGTGCTAGAGGGGGATCCCGACGATCAACTGAAGCTTTCTTT. This codes for CSARGGSRRSTEAFF.

Comment on this clonotype: The junction departs from germline at one end; a sequencing error may be responsible. This chain joins TRBV20-1 and TRBJ2-2; 8 positions agree with TRBD1. CDR1 and CDR2 (germline): DFQATT, SNEGSKA (reference sequence). The CDR3 length is 12 residues. This CDR3 is CSAQGGARELFF. The CDR3 nucleotides are TGTAGCGCACAGGGGGGCGCCCGGGAGCTGTTTTTT.

This clonotype came up many times. The V gene is TRBV20-1, the J gene TRBJ2-7; maybe TRBD2 (6 bases). CDR1 DFQATT and CDR2 SNEGSKA come from the germline V gene (reference sequence). Trimming shortened V by 2 bases and J by 0 bases, and 14 bases separated the two germline ends. The CDR3 has 15 residues. CDR3 bases: TGCAGTGCTAGAATTTGGCGGGGTAACTCCTACGAGCAGTACTTC. Its protein product is CSARIWRGNSYEQYF.

Regarding this clonotype: This may arise from a read error, as a much more abundant clone is one base away. The chain carries TRBV20-1 and TRBJ2-7, with a tentative D call TRBD2 (7 bases). Germline-derived CDR1 and CDR2 are DFQATT and SNEGSKA (reference sequence). The V gene lost 6 bases and the J gene lost 4 bases, with 19 bases spanning the gap. This CDR3 comprises 14 residues. CDR3 DNA sequence: TGCAGTGCCCCCCGGGACAAGGGGGGGTACGAGCAGTACTTC. This codes for CSAPRDKGGYEQYF.

The table lists this clonotype with a count of one. The chain recombines TRBV19 with TRBJ1-2; 7 nucleotides align to TRBD1. V was pared by 6 bases and J by 1 base, with 8 bases of the junction left unmatched. The CDR3 has 15 residues. Germline CDR1 reads LNHDA; CDR2 reads SQIVND (reference sequence). The CDR3 here is CASSNQGTDNYGYTF. Here the CDR3 DNA reads TGTGCCAGTAGCAACCAAGGGACAGATAACTATGGCTACACCTTC.

This clonotype was seen a handful of times. A much bigger clone sits one base away, suggesting this may be a read error. The chain links TRBV20-1 to TRBJ2-1; tentatively, D is TRBD2 (6 bases). With 1 base removed from V and 0 bases from J, the gap between germline ends came to 16 bases. The CDR3 contains 17 residues. CDR1 is DFQATT and CDR2 is SNEGSKA in the germline V gene (reference sequence). CDR3 bases: TGCAGTGCTAGAGCCAACTTTCTAGCGAGCTCCTACAATGAGCAGTTCTTC. This translates into CSARANFLASSYNEQFF.